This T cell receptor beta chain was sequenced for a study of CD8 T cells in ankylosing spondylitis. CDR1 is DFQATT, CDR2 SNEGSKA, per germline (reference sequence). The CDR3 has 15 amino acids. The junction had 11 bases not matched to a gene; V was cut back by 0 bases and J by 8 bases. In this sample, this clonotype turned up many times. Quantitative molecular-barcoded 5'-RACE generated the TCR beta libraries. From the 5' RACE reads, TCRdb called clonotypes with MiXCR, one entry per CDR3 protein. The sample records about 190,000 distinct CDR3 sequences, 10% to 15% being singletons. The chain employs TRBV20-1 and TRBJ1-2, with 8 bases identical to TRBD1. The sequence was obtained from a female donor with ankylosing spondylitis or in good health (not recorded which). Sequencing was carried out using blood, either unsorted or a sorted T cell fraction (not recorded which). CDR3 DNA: TGCAGTGCTAGAGATGGGGGGGGACAGGCACGCGGCTACACCTTC. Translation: CSARDGGGQARGYTF.